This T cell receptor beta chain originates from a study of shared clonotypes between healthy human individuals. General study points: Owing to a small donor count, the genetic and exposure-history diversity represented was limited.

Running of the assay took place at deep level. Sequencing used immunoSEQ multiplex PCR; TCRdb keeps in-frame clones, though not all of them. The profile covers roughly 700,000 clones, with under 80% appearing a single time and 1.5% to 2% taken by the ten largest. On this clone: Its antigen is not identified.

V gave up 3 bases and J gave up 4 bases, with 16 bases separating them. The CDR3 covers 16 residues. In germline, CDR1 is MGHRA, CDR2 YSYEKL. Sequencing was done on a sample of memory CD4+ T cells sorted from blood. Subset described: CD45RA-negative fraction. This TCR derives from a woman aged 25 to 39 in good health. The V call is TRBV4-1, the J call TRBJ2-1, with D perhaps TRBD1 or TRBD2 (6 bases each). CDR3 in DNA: TGCGCCAGCAGCCAGGTCTCTAGGGGGGCATACAATGAGCAGTTCTTC. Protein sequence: CASSQVSRGAYNEQFF.